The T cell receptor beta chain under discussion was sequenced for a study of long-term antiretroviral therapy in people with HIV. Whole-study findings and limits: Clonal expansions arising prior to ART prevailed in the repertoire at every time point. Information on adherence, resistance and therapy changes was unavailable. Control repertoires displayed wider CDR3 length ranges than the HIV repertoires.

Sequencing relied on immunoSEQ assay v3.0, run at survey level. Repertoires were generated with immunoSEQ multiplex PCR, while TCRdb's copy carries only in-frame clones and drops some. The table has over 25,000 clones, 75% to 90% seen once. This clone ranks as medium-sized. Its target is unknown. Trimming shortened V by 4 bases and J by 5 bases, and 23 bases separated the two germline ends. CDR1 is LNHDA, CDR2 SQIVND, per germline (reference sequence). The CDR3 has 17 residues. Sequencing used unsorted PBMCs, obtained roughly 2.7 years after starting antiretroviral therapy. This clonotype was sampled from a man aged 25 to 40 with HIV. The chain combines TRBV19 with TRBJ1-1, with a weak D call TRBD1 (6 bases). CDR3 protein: CASSTRDTTGAITEAFF. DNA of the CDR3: TGTGCCAGTAGTACGCGAGACACGACGGGGGCTATTACTGAAGCTTTCTTT.